Each of the 23 T cell receptor beta chains below was sequenced from the same sample in a study of blood T cell repertoires in COVID-19. Clones were sequenced by immunoSEQ multiplex PCR, and TCRdb holds only the in-frame ones, with some missing. The repertoire has roughly 200,000 clones, approximately 85% of them found once; the top ten carry over 2.5%. Sequencing was carried out using peripheral blood. Receptor source: a man aged 60 to 75 with acute or convalescent COVID-19.

The V gene is TRBV5-1, the J gene TRBJ2-3, with unresolved D. This CDR3 is 15 amino acids long. Trimming removed 0 bases from V and 6 bases from J, with 14 bases in between. Germline loops: CDR1 SGHRS, CDR2 YFSETQ. The CDR3 nucleotides are TGCGCCAGCAGCTTGGCCGCGACTCCCGTGGATACGCAGTATTTT. Its translation: CASSLAATPVDTQYF.

Only one count was recorded for this clone. The chain couples TRBV7-2 to TRBJ2-3, with 7 bases fitting TRBD1. Germline-derived CDR1 and CDR2 are SGHTA and FQGNSA. With V trimmed by 6 bases and J by 4 bases, 16 bases remained unmatched. The CDR3 is 17 residues long. The CDR3 here is CASRAEGSRGRPDTQYF. For the CDR3, the DNA is TGTGCCAGCAGGGCCGAGGGTTCGAGGGGGCGCCCAGATACGCAGTATTTT.

Points on this clone: Germline is not matched at one junction end, which may reflect a read error. V and J are TRBV6-6 and TRBJ2-7; TRBD1 matches 8 bases. In germline, CDR1 is MNHNY, CDR2 SVGAGI (reference sequence). The CDR3 is made up of 15 amino acids. The CDR3 region has the DNA TGTGCCAGCAGCTACTCCGGGACAGGATCCTACGAGCAGTACTTC. Translation gives CASSYSGTGSYEQYF.

The chain employs TRBV7-3 and TRBJ2-3, with D possibly matching TRBD2 (5 bases). Trimming stripped 3 bases from V and 5 bases from J, with 15 bases between. The CDR3 has 15 residues. Germline V CDR1 and CDR2: SGHTA, FQGTGA. In DNA, the CDR3 is TGTGCCAGCAGCTTGAGGGCCTTGGCCCAAGATACGCAGTATTTT. Its protein is CASSLRALAQDTQYF.

The chain uses TRBV18 and TRBJ1-1; D ambiguous. This CDR3 region has 14 residues. Germline V CDR1 and CDR2: KGHSH, LQKENI. V lost 6 bases, J lost 0 bases, and 11 bases lay in between. The CDR3 DNA follows: TGTGCCAGCTCCGGGAAGGACTTGAACACTGAAGCTTTCTTT. Translation: CASSGKDLNTEAFF.

The chain is built from TRBV7-2 and TRBJ1-6, with TRBD1 as a possible D gene (6 bases). Germline loops: CDR1 SGHTA, CDR2 FQGNSA. Trimming removed 5 bases from V and 17 bases from J, with 16 bases in between. CDR3 length equals 12 residues. The CDR3 loop reads CASSEGGQVVHF. CDR3 DNA sequence: TGTGCCAGCAGCGAAGGGGGTCAGGTAGTCCACTTT.

Comment on this clone: Other DNA sequences in this specimen translate into the identical CDR3. The gene calls are TRBV28 and TRBJ1-2; D not resolved. Germline loops: CDR1 MDHEN, CDR2 SYDVKM. The CDR3 is 11 amino acids. Trimming took 3 bases from V and 8 from J, leaving 7 bases between them. In nucleotides, the CDR3 is TGTGCCAGCAGTTTGTCGCGGGGCTACACCTTC. Translated: CASSLSRGYTF.

This rearrangement joins TRBV6-5 to TRBJ2-3; 13 bases agree with TRBD2. CDR3 length: 15 residues. The junction had 4 bases not matched to a gene; V was cut back by 6 bases and J by 4 bases. The germline gives CDR1 MNHEY, CDR2 SVGAGI. The chain's CDR3 is CASSRTSGSPDTQYF. CDR3 nucleotides: TGTGCCAGCAGCCGGACTAGCGGGAGCCCAGATACGCAGTATTTT.

This chain connects TRBV7-2 to TRBJ2-2, with 7 bases that match TRBD2. Germline lookup yields CDR1 SGHTA and CDR2 FQGNSA. The junction had 11 bases not matched to a gene; V was cut back by 5 bases and J by 5 bases. The CDR3 length is 16 residues. The CDR3: CASSPPRAAGTGELFF. The CDR3 DNA sequence: TGTGCCAGCAGCCCCCCTCGAGCAGCGGGAACCGGGGAGCTGTTTTTT.

The CDR3 DNA sequence: TGTGCCAGCAGCCGACAGGGAGGTAATTCACCCCTCCACTTT. Its translation: CASSRQGGNSPLHF. The genes are TRBV9 and TRBJ1-6; 7 bases line up with TRBD1. V shed 4 bases, J shed 6 bases, and the junction held 4 bases outside the gene matches. The CDR3 contains 14 residues. Germline V lookup: CDR1 SGDLS, CDR2 YYNGEE.

This clone was seen a few times. The chain joins TRBV6-6 to TRBJ2-7, with 11 nucleotides matching TRBD2. Unmatched junction bases numbered 5, after V lost 5 bases and J lost 2 bases. Germline CDR1 and CDR2: MNHNY and SVGAGI (reference sequence). CDR3 length: 15 residues. CDR3 loop: CASSKGTSGTYEQYF. The DNA of the CDR3 is TGTGCCAGCAGTAAAGGGACTAGCGGAACCTACGAGCAGTACTTC.

The chain has TRBV30 and TRBJ2-3, with D unclear. The V gene lost 5 bases and the J gene lost 0 bases, with 12 bases spanning the gap. This CDR3 comprises 14 residues. The V gene's germline CDR1 is GTSNPN and CDR2 SVGIG (reference sequence). Here the CDR3 reads CAWSSSSSTDTQYF. The CDR3 region has the DNA TGTGCCTGGTCGTCTAGTAGTAGCACAGATACGCAGTATTTT.

This sequence joins TRBV28 and TRBJ2-2; TRBD2 matches at 7 bases. Germline V gene lookup returns CDR1 MDHEN and CDR2 SYDVKM. CDR3 length: 14 residues. V lost 3 bases to trimming and J lost 3 bases; unmatched junction nucleotides: 1. DNA for the CDR3: TGTGCCAGCAGTTTGGGGAGGGACACCGGGGAGCTGTTTTTT. This sequence encodes CASSLGRDTGELFF.

The V call is TRBV2, the J call TRBJ1-2, with D possibly being TRBD1 (5 bases). V shed 5 bases and J shed 3 bases, with 22 bases lying between them. The CDR3 consists of 17 residues. Germline-derived CDR1 and CDR2 are SNHLY and FYNNEI. This CDR3 reads CASSSPEVTETHYGYTF. The CDR3 DNA reads as TGTGCCAGCAGTTCTCCTGAGGTGACAGAAACGCACTATGGCTACACCTTC.

The J gene is TRBJ1-3, the V gene TRBV9; D is ambiguous. This CDR3 has 15 amino acids. The germline V gene encodes CDR1 SGDLS and CDR2 YYNGEE. Deletions cut 2 bases from V and 4 bases from J, with 13 bases between. For the CDR3, the DNA is TGTGCCAGCAGCGTTTTATCGGGGAGCGGAAACACCATATATTTT. Translated, it gives CASSVLSGSGNTIYF.

The J gene is TRBJ2-7, the V gene TRBV2, with D tentatively TRBD1 (6 bases). Germline V CDR1 and CDR2: SNHLY, FYNNEI. There are 14 residues in the CDR3. Trimming left V 4 bases short and J 5 bases short, with 15 bases between. The CDR3 DNA is TGTGCCAGCAGTGTATCCCTTTGGACAGACGAGCAGTACTTC. It yields the protein CASSVSLWTDEQYF. Full variable domain (outside the CDR3, taken from reference TRBV2 and TRBJ2-7): EPEVTQTPSHQVTQMGQEVILRCVPISNHLYFYWYRQILGQKVEFLVSFYNNEISEKSEIFDDQFSVERPDGSNFTLKIRSTKLEDSAMYFCASSVSLWTDEQYFGPGTRLTVT.

This clone was counted a few times. This rearrangement joins TRBV4-1 to TRBJ2-6, with 14 bases aligning to TRBD2. This CDR3 contains 18 residues. Germline values: CDR1 MGHRA, CDR2 YSYEKL. The junction had 5 bases not matched to a gene; V was cut back by 4 bases and J by 3 bases. In DNA form, the CDR3 reads TGCGCCAGCAGCCCGAGACTAGCGGGAGGGGATGGGGCCAACGTCCTGACTTTC. This encodes CASSPRLAGGDGANVLTF.

In nucleotides, the CDR3 is TGTGCCAGCAGTTTTGCAGGGGGCCAAGTGGGAAAACTGTTTTTT. Amino acids: CASSFAGGQVGKLFF. The V call is TRBV28, the J call TRBJ1-4; TRBD1 agrees at 8 bases. Germline V gives CDR1 MDHEN, CDR2 SYDVKM. This CDR3 spans 15 amino acids. V lost 3 bases and J lost 10; bases outside the gene matches: 10.

The chain joins TRBV6-6 to TRBJ2-3; 8 bases map to TRBD1. This CDR3 comprises 15 residues. Germline trimming cut 7 bases from V and 5 bases from J; bases unmatched to any gene: 11. The germline V gene has CDR1 MNHNY and CDR2 SVGAGI (reference sequence). CDR3 amino acids: CASTKGQGQIDTQYF. The CDR3 coding sequence is TGTGCCAGCACGAAAGGACAGGGTCAGATAGATACGCAGTATTTT.

This clone came up a few times. J is TRBJ1-1 and V is TRBV29-1, with D unresolved. The germline gives CDR1 SQVTM, CDR2 ANQGSEA. This CDR3 contains 11 residues. CDR3 loop: CSARGNTEAFF. CDR3 DNA: TGCAGTGCTCGAGGAAACACTGAAGCTTTCTTT.

The chain recombines TRBV5-5 with TRBJ2-2; 9 bases align to TRBD1. CDR1 is SGHKS, CDR2 YYEKEE, per germline (reference sequence). The length of the CDR3 is 18 residues. With V trimmed by 1 base and J by 5 bases, 12 bases remained unmatched. The CDR3 spells CASSLLFLGTGLTGELFF. As DNA, the CDR3 is TGTGCCAGCAGCTTGTTGTTTTTGGGGACAGGGCTAACCGGGGAGCTGTTTTTT.

CDR3 residues: CASSRSEGRGQPQHF. In nucleotides, the CDR3 is TGTGCCAGCAGCCGGAGTGAAGGACGGGGTCAGCCCCAGCATTTT. V and J are TRBV5-5 and TRBJ1-5; D is unresolved. Germline assignment: CDR1 SGHKS and CDR2 YYEKEE (reference sequence). The CDR3 contains 15 residues. V gave up 4 bases and J gave up 6 bases, with 17 bases separating them.

This chain uses TRBV2 with TRBJ1-3, with 12 bases fitting TRBD1. This CDR3 has 14 amino acids. With 6 bases clipped from V and 6 bases from J, the junction kept 3 bases outside the gene matches. Germline V gene lookup returns CDR1 SNHLY and CDR2 FYNNEI. The CDR3, as DNA: TGTGCCAGCAGCGCGGGACAGGGGGCAAACACCATATATTTT. It encodes CASSAGQGANTIYF.